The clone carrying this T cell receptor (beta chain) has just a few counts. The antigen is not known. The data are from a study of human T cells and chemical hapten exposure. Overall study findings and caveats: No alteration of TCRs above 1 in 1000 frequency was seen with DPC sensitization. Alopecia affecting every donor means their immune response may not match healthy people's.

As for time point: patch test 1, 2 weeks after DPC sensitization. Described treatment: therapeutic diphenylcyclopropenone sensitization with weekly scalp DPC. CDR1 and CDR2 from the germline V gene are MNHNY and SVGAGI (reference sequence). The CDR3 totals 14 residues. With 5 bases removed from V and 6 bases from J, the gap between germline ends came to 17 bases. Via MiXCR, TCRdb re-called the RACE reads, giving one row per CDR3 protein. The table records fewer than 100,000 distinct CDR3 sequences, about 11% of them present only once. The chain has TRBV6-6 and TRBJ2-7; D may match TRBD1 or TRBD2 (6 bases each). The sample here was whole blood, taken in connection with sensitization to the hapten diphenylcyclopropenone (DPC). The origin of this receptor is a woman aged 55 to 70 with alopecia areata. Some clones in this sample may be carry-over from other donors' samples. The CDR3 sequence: CASSPNGGRGEQYF. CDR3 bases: TGTGCCAGCAGTCCCAACGGGGGCCGTGGCGAGCAGTACTTC.